The next 21 T cell receptor beta chains were all read from a single sample in a study of blood T cell repertoires in COVID-19. Some clones are missing from TCRdb's copy, which holds only in-frame ones; the method was immunoSEQ multiplex PCR. The repertoire holds tens of thousands of clones, with roughly 84% as singletons. Sequenced sample: peripheral blood. The receptors were gathered from a man aged 45-65 years with active COVID-19.

This chain links TRBV29-1 with TRBJ2-7, with D perhaps TRBD2 (5 bases). Germline V gene sequence: CDR1 SQVTM, CDR2 ANQGSEA. V was clipped by 5 bases and J by 3 bases, with 14 bases between them. The CDR3 is 13 amino acids. DNA of the CDR3: TGCAGCGTTCTTTGGCGGGCCAGCTACGAGCAGTACTTC. Protein: CSVLWRASYEQYF.

As to this clone: This CDR3 is also generated by other DNA sequences in the sample. This chain uses TRBV27 with TRBJ2-2, with 13 nucleotides matching TRBD2. V shed 6 bases, J shed 6 bases, and the junction held 7 bases outside the gene matches. The CDR3 runs to 16 residues. In germline, CDR1 is MNHEY, CDR2 SMNVEV (reference sequence). The CDR3 region is CASRLAGGPGPGELFF. The CDR3 coding sequence is TGTGCCAGCAGACTAGCGGGAGGGCCCGGGCCCGGGGAGCTGTTTTTT.

The rearrangement links TRBV7-9 to TRBJ1-5; a weak D match, TRBD1 (6 bases). Trimming took 5 bases from V and 6 from J, leaving 17 bases between them. The CDR3 consists of 15 residues. The germline CDR1 and CDR2 sequences are SEHNR and FQNEAQ (reference sequence). The CDR3 region is CASSRTPDSSQPQHF. CDR3 DNA: TGTGCCAGCAGCCGTACGCCGGACAGTTCTCAGCCCCAGCATTTT.

The chain joins TRBV27 to TRBJ2-1, with TRBD1 matching over 7 bases. The CDR3 runs 16 residues. The germline V gene encodes CDR1 MNHEY and CDR2 SMNVEV (reference sequence). The V and J ends lost 5 bases and 0 bases, in that order; junction bases with no gene match: 7. CDR3 bases: TGTGCCAGCAGTGTCCCGGGACAGAGCTCCTACAATGAGCAGTTCTTC. It specifies CASSVPGQSSYNEQFF.

V usage is TRBV5-1 and J usage is TRBJ1-1, with 11 bases matching TRBD1. The V gene's germline CDR1 is SGHRS and CDR2 YFSETQ. V lost 4 bases, J lost 4 bases, and 6 bases stayed unmatched. This CDR3 is built from 15 residues. CDR3: CASSGGQGVVTEAFF. In nucleotides, the CDR3 is TGCGCCAGCAGCGGGGGACAGGGGGTGGTCACTGAAGCTTTCTTT.

CDR3 sequence reads: CASRPRGMNEQFF. The CDR3 DNA reads TGTGCCAGCAGGCCTAGGGGAATGAATGAGCAGTTCTTC. The chain is built from TRBV6-2 or TRBV6-3 and TRBJ2-1; possibly TRBD1 for D (5 bases). Trimming left V 6 bases short and J 7 bases short, with 13 bases between. The CDR3 extends over 13 amino acids. Germline V gives CDR1 MNHEY, CDR2 SVGEGT.

The chain couples TRBV4-3 to TRBJ2-7, with 7 bases lining up with TRBD2. Germline loops: CDR1 LGHNA, CDR2 YSLEER. CDR3 length: 13 residues. The trim removed 0 bases at V and 10 bases at J, leaving 6 bases unmatched. The CDR3 loop is CASSQDLGLRQYF. Written as DNA, the CDR3 is TGCGCCAGCAGCCAAGATCTGGGACTAAGACAGTACTTC.

This sequence joins TRBV6-5 and TRBJ1-1, with TRBD1 as a possible D gene (6 bases). CDR3 length: 14 amino acids. Trimming cost V 4 bases and J 1 base, with 10 bases left between them. Per germline, CDR1 MNHEY and CDR2 SVGAGI. This CDR3 reads CASSSTRGNTEAFF. Written as DNA, the CDR3 is TGTGCCAGCAGTTCCACCAGGGGGAACACTGAAGCTTTCTTT.

The CDR3 protein is CASSLRTGGVRGYTF. Written as DNA, the CDR3 is TGTGCCAGCAGTTTAAGGACAGGGGGCGTAAGAGGCTACACCTTC. The chain uses TRBV6-5 and TRBJ1-2; 11 positions match TRBD1. Losses at the gene ends were 4 bases for V and 8 bases for J; bases not matched to a gene: 9. From germline, CDR1 is MNHEY and CDR2 SVGAGI. The CDR3 covers 15 residues.

The gene calls are TRBV28 and TRBJ2-3, with 8 bases aligning to TRBD1. This CDR3 region has 16 residues. Germline values: CDR1 MDHEN, CDR2 SYDVKM. V gave up 6 bases and J gave up 2 bases; unmatched junction bases: 10. CDR3 bases: TGTGCCAGCAGCTGGGGGACAGGCACTTCCACAGATACGCAGTATTTT. Translation: CASSWGTGTSTDTQYF.

V and J are TRBV27 and TRBJ2-1; 14 positions agree with TRBD2. The V gene end was trimmed by 4 bases and the J gene end by 7 bases; junction bases not matched to a gene: 21. Germline CDR1 MNHEY, CDR2 SMNVEV (reference sequence). This CDR3 comprises 21 residues. CDR3 loop: CASSYTQRGLAGAPYGNEQFF. CDR3 sequence (DNA): TGTGCCAGCAGTTACACCCAGCGGGGACTAGCGGGGGCCCCCTACGGGAATGAGCAGTTCTTC.

The V gene is TRBV11-2, the J gene TRBJ2-1; no firm D call. Trimming stripped 0 bases from V and 9 bases from J, with 9 bases between. The germline CDR1 and CDR2 sequences are SGHAT and FQNNGV. CDR3 length: 13 amino acids. CDR3 nucleotide sequence: TGTGCCAGCAGCTTAGATCCCCCGGGTGAGCAGTTCTTC. Amino acids: CASSLDPPGEQFF.

This rearrangement joins TRBV10-1 to TRBJ1-2; D is unclear. This CDR3 contains 14 residues. CDR1 and CDR2 (germline): WNHNN, SYGVQD (reference sequence). The V end lost 0 bases, the J end lost 6 bases, and 11 bases lay between the germline ends. The CDR3 reads CASSESTGRDGYTF. Here the CDR3 DNA reads TGCGCCAGCAGTGAGTCTACGGGGAGAGATGGCTACACCTTC.

The gene calls are TRBV27 and TRBJ2-1, with a weak D call TRBD2 (5 bases). V was shortened by 5 bases and J by 6 bases, with 8 bases between the two germline ends. This CDR3 contains 12 residues. Germline values: CDR1 MNHEY, CDR2 SMNVEV (reference sequence). The CDR3 reads CASSEAANEQFF. Written as DNA, the CDR3 is TGTGCCAGCAGTGAAGCGGCCAATGAGCAGTTCTTC.

The chain couples TRBV5-1 to TRBJ2-3; TRBD2 agrees at 8 bases. Unmatched junction bases numbered 5, after V lost 4 bases and J lost 4 bases. This CDR3 comprises 14 residues. Germline assignment: CDR1 SGHRS and CDR2 YFSETQ. CDR3 bases: TGCGCCAGCAGCGGGACTAGTGGATCAGATACGCAGTATTTT. This translates into CASSGTSGSDTQYF.

The genes are TRBV24-1 and TRBJ2-7; the match to TRBD1 covers 8 bases. The germline gives CDR1 KGHDR, CDR2 SFDVKD. CDR3 size: 14 residues. V trimming: 5 bases; J trimming: 4 bases; junction bases outside the gene matches: 6. The CDR3 sequence: CATSAGQGAYEQYF. DNA for the CDR3: TGTGCCACCAGTGCTGGGCAGGGGGCGTACGAGCAGTACTTC.

This clone was observed a few times. V usage is TRBV2 and J usage is TRBJ2-7, with 8 bases fitting TRBD2. Trimming took 4 bases from V and 5 from J; bases not matched to a gene: 10. The CDR3 runs to 15 residues. Germline CDR1 SNHLY, CDR2 FYNNEI. Here the CDR3 reads CASSVGSGRIHEQYF. DNA for the CDR3: TGTGCCAGCAGTGTAGGGAGCGGGAGAATCCACGAGCAGTACTTC.

This clone was detected once. The V and J genes are TRBV10-3 and TRBJ2-3; D gene unclear. The germline CDR1 and CDR2 sequences are ENHRY and SYGVKD. CDR3 size: 15 residues. The V gene lost 0 bases and the J gene lost 3 bases, with 10 bases spanning the gap. The CDR3, as DNA: TGTGCCATCAGTGAGTCTGCGTCACTGACAGATACGCAGTATTTT. Encoded protein: CAISESASLTDTQYF.

The rearrangement uses TRBV6-5 and TRBJ1-1, with 7 bases aligning to TRBD1. J lost 11 bases, V lost 7 bases, and 16 bases had no gene match. Germline lookup yields CDR1 MNHEY and CDR2 SVGAGI. The CDR3 has 14 residues. Here the CDR3 DNA reads TGTGCCAGCATAAAATCCCGCGCAGGGGGGAGGGCTTTCTTT. Protein sequence: CASIKSRAGGRAFF.

This chain links TRBV7-3 with TRBJ2-1; D is unclear. This CDR3 region has 14 residues. The V end lost 5 bases, the J end lost 4 bases, and 12 bases lay between the germline ends. CDR1 is SGHTA, CDR2 FQGTGA, per germline. CDR3: CASSNYGTYNEQFF. In DNA, the CDR3 is TGTGCCAGCAGCAACTACGGCACATACAATGAGCAGTTCTTC.

CDR3 residues: CASSFSQNTEAFF. The CDR3 nucleotides are TGTGCCAGCAGCTTTAGTCAGAACACTGAAGCTTTCTTT. The J gene is TRBJ1-1, the V gene TRBV7-9; D is undetermined. V was trimmed by 3 bases and J by 1 base, leaving 6 bases between them. The CDR3 covers 13 residues. The germline V gene has CDR1 SEHNR and CDR2 FQNEAQ (reference sequence).